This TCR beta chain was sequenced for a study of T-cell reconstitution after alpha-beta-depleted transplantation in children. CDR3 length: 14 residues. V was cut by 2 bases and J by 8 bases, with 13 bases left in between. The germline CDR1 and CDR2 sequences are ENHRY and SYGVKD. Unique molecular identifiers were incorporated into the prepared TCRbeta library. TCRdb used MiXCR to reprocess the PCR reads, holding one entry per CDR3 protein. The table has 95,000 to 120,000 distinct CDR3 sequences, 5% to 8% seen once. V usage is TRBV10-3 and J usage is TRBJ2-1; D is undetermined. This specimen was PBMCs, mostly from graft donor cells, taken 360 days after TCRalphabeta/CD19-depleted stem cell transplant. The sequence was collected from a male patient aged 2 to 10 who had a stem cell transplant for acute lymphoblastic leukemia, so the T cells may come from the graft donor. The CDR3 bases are TGTGCCATCAGTGAGACAGACTTCACACATGAGCAGTTCTTC. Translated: CAISETDFTHEQFF.